This entry lists 21 T cell receptor beta chains sequenced from one sample in a study of T cells in Graves' hyperthyroidism and ophthalmopathy. There were TCR beta CDR3 regions amplified from RNA transcripts. The HTBI primer set drove a first-round RT-PCR of the TCR CDR3. TCRdb redid the calling of the multiplex PCR reads with MiXCR, one entry per CDR3 protein. The table records approximately 640,000 distinct CDR3 sequences, about 45% of them present only once. Sequenced input: peripheral blood or thyroid tissue (not recorded which). The receptor set was obtained from an adult man with Graves' disease, either hyperthyroidism or ophthalmopathy (not recorded which).

The V and J genes are TRBV15 and TRBJ2-5; D is unclear. The CDR3 has 17 amino acids. V lost 0 bases and J 2 bases, leaving 16 bases between the germline ends. Germline-derived CDR1 and CDR2 are LNHNV and YYDKDF (reference sequence). The CDR3 sequence: CATSRDGQRYLQETQYF. For the CDR3, the DNA is TGTGCCACCAGCAGAGATGGGCAGCGATACTTACAAGAGACCCAGTACTTC.

In the case of this clonotype: Being one base from a much bigger clone, this may be a read error. This sequence joins TRBV24-1 and TRBJ1-4; D unresolved. The CDR3 has 15 amino acids. Trimming cost V 3 bases and J 3 bases, with 10 bases left between them. Germline assignment: CDR1 KGHDR and CDR2 SFDVKD. The CDR3 DNA sequence: TGTGCCACCAGTGATACGAAAGGCGCTAATGAAAAACTGTTTTTT. Translating gives CATSDTKGANEKLFF.

As for this clonotype: This may be a read error, as it is one base from a much larger clone. The rearrangement links TRBV29-1 to TRBJ1-1; no definite D call. Germline assignment: CDR1 SQVTM and CDR2 ANQGSEA. The CDR3 has 11 amino acids. The CDR3 spells CGVEIMAEAFF. The CDR3 bases are TGCGGCGTTGAAATCATGGCTGAAGCTTTCTTT.

The V call is TRBV7-9, the J call TRBJ1-6; D remains ambiguous. Germline V gene lookup returns CDR1 SEHNR and CDR2 FQNEAQ (reference sequence). This CDR3 contains 16 residues. V lost 5 bases and J lost 7, with 18 bases in between. CDR3 sequence reads: CASSQEAGMENSPLHF. CDR3 nucleotide sequence: TGTGCCAGCAGCCAAGAGGCGGGAATGGAGAATTCACCCCTCCACTTT.

The rearrangement links TRBV7-9 to TRBJ1-6; a weak D match, TRBD1 (6 bases). The V gene lost 4 bases and the J gene lost 7 bases, with 23 bases spanning the gap. CDR3 length equals 18 residues. The germline CDR1 and CDR2 sequences are SEHNR and FQNEAQ (reference sequence). This CDR3 is CASSSHDLQGPGNSPLHF. DNA of the CDR3: TGTGCCAGCAGCTCGCACGACCTACAGGGCCCAGGGAATTCACCCCTCCACTTT.

The V call is TRBV5-8, the J call TRBJ2-7, with 11 bases lining up with TRBD2. Germline values: CDR1 SGHTS, CDR2 YDEGEE. V lost 7 bases to trimming and J lost 3 bases; unmatched junction nucleotides: 9. This CDR3 is 15 amino acids long. The CDR3 DNA is TGTGCCAGCCCCTTAGCGGGAGGGTTACTCTACGAGCAGTACTTC. This gives the protein CASPLAGGLLYEQYF.

Only a few counts were recorded for this clonotype. The chain joins TRBV19 to TRBJ1-1; TRBD1 is a possible D gene (5 bases). Germline CDR1 is LNHDA and CDR2 is SQIVND (reference sequence). V was pared by 1 base and J by 4 bases, with 7 bases between. The CDR3 has 13 amino acids. CDR3 coding DNA: TGTGCCAGTAGTATAGCCCAGGGCACTGAAGCTTTCTTT. Encoded protein: CASSIAQGTEAFF.

This chain uses TRBV20-1 with TRBJ2-5; 7 nucleotides match TRBD1. Per the germline V gene, CDR1 is DFQATT and CDR2 is SNEGSKA (reference sequence). After removal of 3 bases from V and 5 bases from J, the junction contained 12 bases not matched to a gene. This CDR3 has 15 amino acids. For the CDR3, the DNA is TGCAGTGCTAGGGAGGCCAGGGGGTTTTTGGAGACCCAGTACTTC. It is translated as CSAREARGFLETQYF.

Regarding this clonotype: One end of the junction does not line up with germline, which may come from a read error. The V call is TRBV12-3 or TRBV12-4, the J call TRBJ2-5; 16 bases map to TRBD2. This CDR3 has 13 residues. CDR3: CASRTGTSGRESF. The CDR3, as DNA: TGTGCCAGCAGAACCGGGACTAGCGGGAGGGAATCATTC.

The V and J genes are TRBV6-6 and TRBJ1-5, with D tentatively TRBD1 (5 bases). CDR3 length: 13 amino acids. Germline V gene data show CDR1 as MNHNY and CDR2 as SVGAGI (reference sequence). Trimming pared 5 bases from V and 7 bases from J, leaving 12 bases between. CDR3 coding DNA: TGTGCCAGCAGTGAAGCTAGGGGACAGCCCCAGCATTTT. Its translation: CASSEARGQPQHF.

The rearrangement uses TRBV2 and TRBJ2-5, with a weak D call TRBD1 (6 bases). The length of the CDR3 is 15 residues. Germline values: CDR1 SNHLY, CDR2 FYNNEI. V gave up 4 bases and J gave up 1 base, with 13 bases separating them. The CDR3 DNA follows: TGTGCCAGCAGTGCTCTACAGGACAGCCAAGAGACCCAGTACTTC. Protein sequence: CASSALQDSQETQYF.

With respect to this clonotype: One end of the junction varies from germline; a read error may be responsible. This rearrangement joins TRBV2 to TRBJ1-1, with a weak D call TRBD1 (6 bases). The length of the CDR3 is 13 residues. Per germline, CDR1 SNHLY and CDR2 FYNNEI. The CDR3 region is CARETGLKTEAFF. In nucleotides, the CDR3 is TGTGCTAGGGAGACAGGATTGAAGACTGAAGCTTTCTTT.

The gene calls are TRBV7-2 and TRBJ2-2; D is possibly TRBD2 (7 bases). Germline-derived CDR1 and CDR2 are SGHTA and FQGNSA. There are 14 residues in the CDR3. V was shortened by 4 bases and J by 8 bases, with 14 bases between the two germline ends. CDR3 in amino acids: CASSSWGGTGELFF. Here the CDR3 DNA reads TGTGCCAGCAGCTCCTGGGGAGGGACAGGGGAGCTGTTTTTT.

This CDR3 reads CASSLNTFNYGYTF. CDR3 DNA sequence: TGTGCCAGCAGCTTAAATACCTTTAACTATGGCTACACCTTC. V and J are TRBV2 and TRBJ1-2; D is uncertain. V gave up 6 bases and J gave up 1 base, with 12 bases separating them. Germline V gene sequence: CDR1 SNHLY, CDR2 FYNNEI. This CDR3 spans 14 amino acids.

This clonotype has just a few counts. The V gene is TRBV7-9, the J gene TRBJ1-2; 7 bases are shared with TRBD1. Germline values: CDR1 SEHNR, CDR2 FQNEAQ (reference sequence). CDR3 size: 15 residues. Germline trimming cut 8 bases from V and 2 bases from J; bases unmatched to any gene: 11. This chain's CDR3 is CASSGGTAVNYGYTF. CDR3 nucleotides: TGTGCCAGCTCAGGCGGGACAGCTGTAAACTATGGCTACACCTTC.

This clonotype has only a few counts. The V call is TRBV14, the J call TRBJ1-2; D gene uncertain. V was clipped by 6 bases and J by 4 bases, with 9 bases between them. The CDR3 is 12 amino acids. Germline lookup yields CDR1 SGHDN and CDR2 FVKESK. The DNA of the CDR3 is TGTGCCAGCAGGGGAGTCGGCTATGGCTACACCTTC. This translates into CASRGVGYGYTF.

This clonotype was counted between two and nine times. This chain links TRBV20-1 with TRBJ2-5; a weak D match, TRBD1 (6 bases). This CDR3 is built from 13 residues. The germline CDR1 and CDR2 sequences are DFQATT and SNEGSKA (reference sequence). The ends were cut back, 5 bases at V and 1 base at J, with 11 bases in the middle. The CDR3 nucleotides are TGCAGTGCTGTAACGGACAGCCAAGAGACCCAGTACTTC. Translated, it gives CSAVTDSQETQYF.

The genes are TRBV7-2 and TRBJ1-1, with D possibly being TRBD1 (6 bases). In germline, CDR1 is SGHTA, CDR2 FQGNSA. The CDR3 runs to 16 residues. Trimming stripped 5 bases from V and 6 bases from J, with 22 bases between. CDR3 sequence (DNA): TGTGCCAGCAGCCGTAACATTGGACAGACACAATCTGAAGCTTTCTTT. This encodes CASSRNIGQTQSEAFF. The variable domain in full, completed from reference TRBV7-2 and TRBJ1-1, reads GAGVSQSPSNKVTEKGKDVELRCDPISGHTALYWYRQSLGQGLEFLIYFQGNSAPDKSGLPSDRFSAERTGGSVSTLTIQRTQQEDSAVYLCASSRNIGQTQSEAFFGQGTRLTVV.

This clonotype was seen a single time. The J gene is TRBJ2-7, the V gene TRBV12-3 or TRBV12-4; no clear D gene. The V end lost 4 bases, the J end lost 3 bases, and 7 bases lay between the germline ends. The CDR3 has 12 amino acids. CDR3 DNA sequence: TGTGCCAGCAGTTACTGGAACTACGAGCAGTACTTC. Its translation: CASSYWNYEQYF.

The chain links TRBV2 to TRBJ1-6; D gene uncertain. CDR1 and CDR2 from the germline V gene are SNHLY and FYNNEI. Trimming took off 6 bases at V and 7 bases at J, with 13 bases between the two ends. CDR3 length equals 14 residues. CDR3 coding DNA: TGTGCCAGCAGAGGGCACGAGCAAAATTCACCCCTCCACTTT. Protein sequence: CASRGHEQNSPLHF.

The table lists this clonotype with many counts. The chain joins TRBV7-2 to TRBJ1-6; D gene unclear. V dropped 5 bases and J dropped 6 bases, with 17 bases sitting between them. The CDR3 totals 16 residues. Germline CDR1 is SGHTA and CDR2 is FQGNSA. This CDR3 reads CASSLQGRRPNSPLHF. The CDR3 coding sequence is TGTGCCAGCAGCCTCCAAGGGAGGAGACCTAATTCACCCCTCCACTTT.